Below are 25 T cell receptor beta chains sequenced from a single sample in a study of control samples from healthy donors and cancer patients (dated by TCRdb to 2018 to 2020). Receptors were amplified or captured by the immunoSEQ multiplex PCR assay. Held by TCRdb, this immuneACCESS table contains in-frame sequences only and omits some clones. Under half of the omission traces to an unresolved V gene where checked; the cause of the rest is unknown. This sample lists 8,500 to 11,000 clones; under 95% were detected once. Of the sample, about 20% falls within the top ten clones. The specimen sequenced was PBMCs. These receptors were taken from a man in his sixties with colorectal cancer.

The gene calls are TRBV7-3 and TRBJ2-3; 9 positions agree with TRBD2. CDR1 SGHTA and CDR2 FQGTGA come from the germline V gene. The CDR3 consists of 15 residues. V gave up 1 base and J gave up 3 bases; unmatched junction bases: 2. CDR3 protein: CASSLISGGTDTQYF. Written as DNA, the CDR3 is TGTGCCAGCAGCTTAATTAGCGGGGGAACAGATACGCAGTATTTT.

V usage is TRBV5-4 and J usage is TRBJ2-2, with 16 positions matching TRBD2. The CDR3 has 19 residues. Germline-derived CDR1 and CDR2 are SGHNT and YYREEE (reference sequence). The junction had 10 bases not matched to a gene; V was cut back by 2 bases and J by 6 bases. CDR3 sequence reads: CASSLGTSGGAFLSGELFF. The DNA for the CDR3 is TGTGCCAGCAGCTTAGGGACTAGCGGGGGGGCCTTTCTATCCGGGGAGCTGTTTTTT. Full variable domain (missing parts from reference TRBV5-4 and TRBJ2-2): ETGVTQSPTHLIKTRGQQVTLRCSSQSGHNTVSWYQQALGQGPQFIFQYYREEENGRGNFPPRFSGLQFPNYSSELNVNALELDDSALYLCASSLGTSGGAFLSGELFFGEGSRLTVL.

This chain uses TRBV5-1 with TRBJ2-5; D may be TRBD1 (5 bases). The V gene lost 1 base and the J gene lost 5 bases, with 9 bases spanning the gap. The CDR3 loop spans 13 amino acids. Germline lookup yields CDR1 SGHRS and CDR2 YFSETQ. The chain's CDR3 is CASSLSGSETQYF. The CDR3 nucleotides read TGCGCCAGCAGCTTGTCAGGGTCGGAGACCCAGTACTTC. Full variable domain (missing parts from reference TRBV5-1 and TRBJ2-5): KAGVTQTPRYLIKTRGQQVTLSCSPISGHRSVSWYQQTPGQGLQFLFEYFSETQRNKGNFPGRFSGRQFSNSRSEMNVSTLELGDSALYLCASSLSGSETQYFGPGTRLLVL.

J is TRBJ1-6 and V is TRBV9; no reliable D call. Germline V gene sequence: CDR1 SGDLS, CDR2 YYNGEE. The length of the CDR3 is 14 residues. The V gene lost 4 bases and the J gene lost 8 bases, with 13 bases spanning the gap. The CDR3: CASSPYGNHSPLHF. For the CDR3, the DNA is TGTGCCAGCAGCCCTTATGGGAACCATTCACCCCTCCACTTT.

The rearrangement joins TRBV6-5 to TRBJ2-7, with a tentative D call TRBD2 (6 bases). There are 14 residues in the CDR3. The germline CDR1 and CDR2 sequences are MNHEY and SVGAGI. Trimming stripped 6 bases from V and 4 bases from J, with 16 bases between. The CDR3 nucleotides are TGTGCCAGCAGCGCGGGACCTGAGAGGTACGAGCAGTACTTC. Its translation is CASSAGPERYEQYF.

The chain carries TRBV28 and TRBJ1-2; the D gene is possibly TRBD1 (5 bases). Germline CDR1 and CDR2: MDHEN and SYDVKM. Trimming took 6 bases from V and 3 from J, leaving 17 bases between them. The CDR3 sequence is 15 residues long. In nucleotides, the CDR3 is TGTGCCAGCAGCTCCATCGGGGGGGTGGACTATGGCTACACCTTC. Translated: CASSSIGGVDYGYTF.

This clone is classed as large. The chain uses TRBV27 and TRBJ2-7, with D possibly matching TRBD2 (6 bases). V was clipped by 3 bases and J by 7 bases, with 13 bases between them. This CDR3 region has 13 residues. In germline, CDR1 is MNHEY, CDR2 SMNVEV (reference sequence). CDR3 residues: CASSFTVAGEQYF. The CDR3 DNA is TGTGCCAGCAGTTTTACAGTTGCGGGGGAGCAGTACTTC.

This clone has more than one count but fewer than ten. The gene calls are TRBV30 and TRBJ1-2; D is ambiguous. CDR3 length: 13 residues. CDR1 and CDR2 (germline): GTSNPN, SVGIG (reference sequence). V gave up 2 bases and J gave up 6 bases, with 13 bases separating them. CDR3: CAWSYGQEHGYTF. The CDR3 DNA reads TGTGCCTGGAGTTACGGGCAGGAACATGGCTACACCTTC.

The chain recombines TRBV4-1 with TRBJ1-4; D might be TRBD1 (5 bases). CDR1 and CDR2 from the germline V gene are MGHRA and YSYEKL. V lost 1 base and J lost 6, with 9 bases in between. CDR3 length: 14 residues. CDR3 in amino acids: CASSQAGLDEKLFF. DNA for the CDR3: TGCGCCAGCAGCCAAGCAGGGTTGGATGAAAAACTGTTTTTT.

The rearrangement links TRBV7-8 to TRBJ1-1; D remains unclear. Trimming removed 0 bases at V and 6 bases at J, with 8 bases between. There are 13 residues in the CDR3. The germline CDR1 and CDR2 sequences are SGHVS and FQNEAQ. CDR3 DNA sequence: TGTGCCAGCAGCTTAGCGACTGACGCTGAAGCTTTCTTT. It translates to CASSLATDAEAFF.

CDR3 coding DNA: TGTGCCAGCAGCTTGTTTTACGGAAACTATGGCTACACCTTC. Residues: CASSLFYGNYGYTF. The rearrangement links TRBV5-5 to TRBJ1-2; D not certain. Germline V gives CDR1 SGHKS, CDR2 YYEKEE (reference sequence). This CDR3 has 14 amino acids. V was clipped by 1 base and J by 2 bases, with 9 bases between them.

This clone was seen just once. The V call is TRBV7-9, the J call TRBJ1-2, with TRBD1 as a possible D gene (6 bases). V dropped 4 bases and J dropped 3 bases, with 12 bases sitting between them. The V gene's germline CDR1 is SEHNR and CDR2 FQNEAQ (reference sequence). This CDR3 comprises 14 residues. CDR3 sequence reads: CASSWDTSYYGYTF. The CDR3 DNA sequence: TGTGCCAGCAGCTGGGACACCTCTTACTATGGCTACACCTTC.

The chain combines TRBV5-5 with TRBJ1-5, with a tentative D call TRBD1 (5 bases). Per the germline V gene, CDR1 is SGHKS and CDR2 is YYEKEE (reference sequence). The CDR3 runs 12 residues. V lost 4 bases, J lost 5 bases, and 7 bases lay in between. The CDR3 nucleotides are TGTGCCAGCAGCGGGGACTATCAGCCCCAGCATTTT. Its translation is CASSGDYQPQHF.

The CDR3 spells CASSLSGQGTTEAFF. The CDR3 DNA follows: TGCGCCAGCAGCTTGTCCGGACAGGGGACTACTGAAGCTTTCTTT. J is TRBJ1-1 and V is TRBV5-1; 9 positions match TRBD1. Germline V gene data show CDR1 as SGHRS and CDR2 as YFSETQ. The V gene end was trimmed by 1 base and the J gene end by 5 bases; junction bases not matched to a gene: 6. The CDR3 consists of 15 residues.

This CDR3 reads CASSQGGTGTPYEQYF. CDR3 DNA: TGCGCCAGCAGCCAAGGCGGGACAGGGACGCCCTACGAGCAGTACTTC. The chain carries TRBV4-3 and TRBJ2-7; 9 bases agree with TRBD1. The V segment lost 1 base and the J segment 2 bases; nucleotides outside the gene matches: 6. This CDR3 comprises 16 residues. Germline V gives CDR1 LGHNA, CDR2 YSLEER.

This chain connects TRBV7-9 to TRBJ1-5; D unresolved. Germline loops: CDR1 SEHNR, CDR2 FQNEAQ (reference sequence). Trimming removed 0 bases at V and 0 bases at J, with 3 bases between. This CDR3 is 14 amino acids long. CDR3 protein: CASSLADSNQPQHF. The CDR3, as DNA: TGTGCCAGCAGCTTAGCAGATAGCAATCAGCCCCAGCATTTT. Variable domain in full (rest from reference TRBV7-9 and TRBJ1-5): DTGVSQNPRHKITKRGQNVTFRCDPISEHNRLYWYRQTLGQGPEFLTYFQNEAQLEKSRLLSDRFSAERPKGSFSTLEIQRTEQGDSAMYLCASSLADSNQPQHFGDGTRLSIL.

V gene TRBV2 combines with J gene TRBJ2-4, with D possibly matching TRBD2 (5 bases). In germline, CDR1 is SNHLY, CDR2 FYNNEI. Trimming removed 9 bases at V and 6 bases at J, with 12 bases between. The CDR3 extends over 12 amino acids. CDR3 protein: CARRESTNIQYF. Here the CDR3 DNA reads TGTGCCAGAAGGGAGTCCACAAACATTCAGTACTTC.

The chain recombines TRBV14 with TRBJ2-6, with unresolved D. The germline V gene has CDR1 SGHDN and CDR2 FVKESK. The CDR3 has 13 residues. Deletions cut 0 bases from V and 9 bases from J, with 6 bases between. CDR3: CASSQDLDNVLTF. The CDR3 DNA is TGTGCCAGCAGCCAAGATCTAGACAACGTCCTGACTTTC.

This clone turned up a few times. V is TRBV3-1 (or the pseudogene TRBV3-2) and J is TRBJ1-1; D gene unclear. This CDR3 is 14 amino acids long. Trimming pared 0 bases from V and 4 bases from J, leaving 9 bases between. Germline CDR1 reads LGHDT; CDR2 reads YNNKEL (reference sequence). The CDR3 reads CASSQEVGSTEAFF. CDR3 nucleotides: TGTGCCAGCAGCCAAGAAGTAGGGAGCACTGAAGCTTTCTTT.

This clone has a single count. The chain links TRBV5-6 to TRBJ2-7; D is unclear. The CDR3 runs 12 residues. Germline values: CDR1 SGHDT, CDR2 YYEEEE. Between the trimmed V and J ends, which lost 0 bases and 7 bases, there was a span of 8 bases. The CDR3 DNA sequence: TGTGCCAGCAGCTTGGCCTTGAGAGAGCAGTACTTC. This encodes CASSLALREQYF.

This chain joins TRBV25-1 and TRBJ2-5, with D possibly being TRBD2 (5 bases). The CDR3 is made up of 12 amino acids. Germline loops: CDR1 MGHDK, CDR2 SYGVNS. The V end was cut by 6 bases, the J end by 8 bases, with 13 bases between. For the CDR3, the DNA is TGTGCCAGCAGCGACTATGCCCTCACCCAGTACTTC. As protein: CASSDYALTQYF.

The CDR3 sequence: CASSSPGQGTDTQYF. Written as DNA, the CDR3 is TGTGCCAGCAGCTCCCCGGGACAGGGCACAGATACGCAGTATTTT. V gene TRBV5-8 combines with J gene TRBJ2-3; 8 nucleotides agree with TRBD1. The CDR3 has 15 amino acids. Losses at the gene ends were 3 bases for V and 1 base for J; bases not matched to a gene: 4. Germline V gene lookup returns CDR1 SGHTS and CDR2 YDEGEE.

The chain carries TRBV15 and TRBJ2-7, with a weak D call TRBD2 (5 bases). The ends were cut back, 0 bases at V and 1 base at J, with 13 bases in the middle. In germline, CDR1 is LNHNV, CDR2 YYDKDF (reference sequence). The CDR3 extends over 16 amino acids. CDR3: CATSRDRADRSYEQYF. CDR3 sequence (DNA): TGTGCCACCAGCAGAGATCGAGCGGACCGTTCCTACGAGCAGTACTTC. The variable domain in full, completed from reference TRBV15 and TRBJ2-7, reads DAMVIQNPRYQVTQFGKPVTLSCSQTLNHNVMYWYQQKSSQAPKLLFHYYDKDFNNEADTPDNFQSRRPNTSFCFLDIRSPGLGDTAMYLCATSRDRADRSYEQYFGPGTRLTVT.

This chain uses TRBV5-1 with TRBJ1-6; 7 bases fit TRBD1. Trimming cost V 4 bases and J 9 bases; bases outside gene matches: 10. The V gene's germline CDR1 is SGHRS and CDR2 YFSETQ. The CDR3 loop spans 15 amino acids. The CDR3: CASSLGQGGFSPLHF. In DNA form, the CDR3 reads TGCGCCAGCAGCCTTGGACAAGGGGGCTTTTCACCCCTCCACTTT.

The rearrangement joins TRBV4-3 to TRBJ2-1; 8 nucleotides align to TRBD1. Germline lookup yields CDR1 LGHNA and CDR2 YSLEER. CDR3 size: 18 residues. V was clipped by 3 bases and J by 3 bases; unmatched bases: 13. The CDR3: CASSHPAGGRGSYNEQFF. CDR3 in DNA: TGCGCCAGCAGCCACCCCGCAGGGGGCCGGGGGAGCTACAATGAGCAGTTCTTC.